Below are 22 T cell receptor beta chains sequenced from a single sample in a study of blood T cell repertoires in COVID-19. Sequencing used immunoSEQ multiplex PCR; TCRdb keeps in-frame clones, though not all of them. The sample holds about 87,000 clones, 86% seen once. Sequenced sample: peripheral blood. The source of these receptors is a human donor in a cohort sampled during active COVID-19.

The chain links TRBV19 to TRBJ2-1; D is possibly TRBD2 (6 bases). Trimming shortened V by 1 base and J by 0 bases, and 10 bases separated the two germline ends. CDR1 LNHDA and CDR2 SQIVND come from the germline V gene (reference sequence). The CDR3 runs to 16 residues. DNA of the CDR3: TGTGCCAGTAGTATAGGGGGGGACCTCTCCTACAATGAGCAGTTCTTC. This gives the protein CASSIGGDLSYNEQFF.

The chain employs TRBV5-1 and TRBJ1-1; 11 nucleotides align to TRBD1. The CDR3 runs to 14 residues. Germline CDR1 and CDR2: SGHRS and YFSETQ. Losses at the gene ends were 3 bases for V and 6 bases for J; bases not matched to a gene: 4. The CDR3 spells CASSSGDRGAEAFF. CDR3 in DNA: TGCGCCAGCAGCTCCGGGGACAGGGGGGCTGAAGCTTTCTTT.

CDR3 in DNA: TGTGCCAGCACCGGGACAGTGAACACTGAAGCTTTCTTT. Its translation is CASTGTVNTEAFF. The rearrangement links TRBV28 to TRBJ1-1, with 7 bases fitting TRBD1. V was pared by 7 bases and J by 0 bases, with 2 bases of the junction left unmatched. The CDR3 is 13 amino acids. Per germline, CDR1 MDHEN and CDR2 SYDVKM.

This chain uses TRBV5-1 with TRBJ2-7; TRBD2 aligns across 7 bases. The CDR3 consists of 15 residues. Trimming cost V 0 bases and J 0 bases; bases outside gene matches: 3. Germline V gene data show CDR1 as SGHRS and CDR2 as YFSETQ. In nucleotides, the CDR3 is TGCGCCAGCAGCTTGGTCGGGGACTACTCCTACGAGCAGTACTTC. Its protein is CASSLVGDYSYEQYF.

The CDR3 spells CASGRTGYNEQFF. DNA for the CDR3: TGTGCCAGCGGACGGACTGGTTACAATGAGCAGTTCTTC. The chain couples TRBV7-9 to TRBJ2-1; the D gene is possibly TRBD2 (5 bases). V was pared by 8 bases and J by 4 bases, with 12 bases between. CDR3 length: 13 amino acids. CDR1 is SEHNR, CDR2 FQNEAQ, per germline (reference sequence).

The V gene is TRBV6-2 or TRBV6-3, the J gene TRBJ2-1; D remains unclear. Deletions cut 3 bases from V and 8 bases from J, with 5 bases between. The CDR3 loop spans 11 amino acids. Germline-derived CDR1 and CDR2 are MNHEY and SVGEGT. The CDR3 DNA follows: TGTGCCAGCAGTTATTCCTATGAGCAGTTCTTC. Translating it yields CASSYSYEQFF.

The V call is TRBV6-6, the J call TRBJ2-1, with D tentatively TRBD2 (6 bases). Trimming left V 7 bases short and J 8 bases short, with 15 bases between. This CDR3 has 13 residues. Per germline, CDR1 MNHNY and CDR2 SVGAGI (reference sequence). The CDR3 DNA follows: TGTGCCAGCACCCGCGGGGAGTGGCATGAGCAGTTCTTC. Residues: CASTRGEWHEQFF.

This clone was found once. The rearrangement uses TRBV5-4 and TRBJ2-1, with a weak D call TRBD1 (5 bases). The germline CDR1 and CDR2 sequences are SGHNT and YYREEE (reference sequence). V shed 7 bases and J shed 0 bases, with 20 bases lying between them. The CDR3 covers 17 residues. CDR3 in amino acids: CASGKDTPESSYNEQFF. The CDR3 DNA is TGTGCCAGCGGAAAGGACACCCCTGAGAGCTCCTACAATGAGCAGTTCTTC.

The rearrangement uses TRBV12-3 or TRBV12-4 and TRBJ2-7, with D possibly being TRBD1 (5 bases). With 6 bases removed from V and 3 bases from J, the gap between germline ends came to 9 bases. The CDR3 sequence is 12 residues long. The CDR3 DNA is TGTGCCAGCAGAAGCGACAGCTACGAGCAGTACTTC. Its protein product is CASRSDSYEQYF.

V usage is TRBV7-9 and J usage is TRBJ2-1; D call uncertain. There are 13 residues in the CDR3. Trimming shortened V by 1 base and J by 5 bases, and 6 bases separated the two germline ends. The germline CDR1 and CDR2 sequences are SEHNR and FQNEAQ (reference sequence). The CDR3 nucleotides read TGTGCCAGCAGCTTAGTCTCGGACAATGAGCAGTTCTTC. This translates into CASSLVSDNEQFF.

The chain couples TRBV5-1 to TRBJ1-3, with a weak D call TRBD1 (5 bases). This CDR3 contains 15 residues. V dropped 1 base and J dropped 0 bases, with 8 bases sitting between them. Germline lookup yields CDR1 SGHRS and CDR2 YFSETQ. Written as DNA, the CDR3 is TGCGCCAGCAGCTTGCAGGGATCCTCTGGAAACACCATATATTTT. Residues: CASSLQGSSGNTIYF.

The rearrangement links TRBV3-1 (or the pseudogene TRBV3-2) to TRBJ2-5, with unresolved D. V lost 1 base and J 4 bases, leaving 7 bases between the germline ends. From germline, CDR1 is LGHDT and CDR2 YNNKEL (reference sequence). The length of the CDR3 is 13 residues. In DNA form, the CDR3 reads TGTGCCAGCAGCCAAGCCAGTATAGAGACCCAGTACTTC. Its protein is CASSQASIETQYF.

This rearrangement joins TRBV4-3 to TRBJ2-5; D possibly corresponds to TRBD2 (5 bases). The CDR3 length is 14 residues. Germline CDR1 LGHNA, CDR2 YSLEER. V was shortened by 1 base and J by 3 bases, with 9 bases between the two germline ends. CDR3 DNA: TGCGCCAGCAGCCAAGGGGGTAGCGAAGAGACCCAGTACTTC. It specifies CASSQGGSEETQYF.

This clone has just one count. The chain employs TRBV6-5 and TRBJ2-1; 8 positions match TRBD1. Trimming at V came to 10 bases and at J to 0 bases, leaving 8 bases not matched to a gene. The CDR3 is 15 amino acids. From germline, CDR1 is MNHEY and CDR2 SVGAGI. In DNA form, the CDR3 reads TGTGCCACCTCCAGGGGGCCATACTCCTACAATGAGCAGTTCTTC. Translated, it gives CATSRGPYSYNEQFF.

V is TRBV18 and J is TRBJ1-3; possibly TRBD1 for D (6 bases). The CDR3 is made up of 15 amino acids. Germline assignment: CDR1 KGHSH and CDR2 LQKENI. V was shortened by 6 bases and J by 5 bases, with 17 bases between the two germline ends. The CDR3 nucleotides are TGTGCCAGCTCGGGGGCAGGGGACCCCAGAAACACCATATATTTT. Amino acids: CASSGAGDPRNTIYF.

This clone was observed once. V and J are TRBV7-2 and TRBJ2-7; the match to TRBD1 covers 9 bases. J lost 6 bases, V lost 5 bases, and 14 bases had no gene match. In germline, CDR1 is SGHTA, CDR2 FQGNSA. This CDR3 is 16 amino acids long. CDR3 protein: CASSPLAGTGSFEQYF. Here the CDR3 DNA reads TGTGCCAGCAGCCCCCTCGCCGGGACAGGGTCGTTCGAGCAGTACTTC.

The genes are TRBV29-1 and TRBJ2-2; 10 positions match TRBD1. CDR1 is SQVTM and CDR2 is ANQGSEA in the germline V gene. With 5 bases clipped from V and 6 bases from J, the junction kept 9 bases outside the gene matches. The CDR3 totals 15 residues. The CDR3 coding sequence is TGCAGCGTTTCCGGGACAGGGGTTAATCCCGGGGAGCTGTTTTTT. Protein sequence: CSVSGTGVNPGELFF.

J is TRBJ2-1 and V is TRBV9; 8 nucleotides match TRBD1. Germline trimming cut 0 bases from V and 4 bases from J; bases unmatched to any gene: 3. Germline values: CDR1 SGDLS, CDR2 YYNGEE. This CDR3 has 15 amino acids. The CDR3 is CASSVGTGNYNEQFF. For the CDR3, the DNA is TGTGCCAGCAGCGTAGGGACAGGGAATTACAATGAGCAGTTCTTC.

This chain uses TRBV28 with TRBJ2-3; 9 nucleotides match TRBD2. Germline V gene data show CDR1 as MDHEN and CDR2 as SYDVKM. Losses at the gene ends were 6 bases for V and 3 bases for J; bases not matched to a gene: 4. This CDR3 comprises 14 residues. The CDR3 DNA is TGTGCCAGCAGGATAGCGGGAGTGACAGATACGCAGTATTTT. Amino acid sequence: CASRIAGVTDTQYF.

The CDR3: CASSPAQGLTDTQYF. For the CDR3, the DNA is TGTGCCAGCTCACCTGCACAGGGGTTAACAGATACGCAGTATTTT. This sequence joins TRBV18 and TRBJ2-3, with 7 bases fitting TRBD1. The germline V gene encodes CDR1 KGHSH and CDR2 LQKENI. Germline trimming cut 3 bases from V and 3 bases from J; bases unmatched to any gene: 6. The CDR3 is 15 amino acids.

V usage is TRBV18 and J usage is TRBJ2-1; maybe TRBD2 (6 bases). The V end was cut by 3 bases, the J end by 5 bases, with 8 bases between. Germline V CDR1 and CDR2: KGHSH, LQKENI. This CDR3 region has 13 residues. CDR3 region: CASSPAGNNEQFF. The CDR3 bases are TGTGCCAGCTCACCTGCGGGAAACAATGAGCAGTTCTTC.

This CDR3 reads CASSPTSSDTQYF. CDR3 nucleotide sequence: TGTGCCAGCAGCCCGACTAGCTCAGATACGCAGTATTTT. The chain is built from TRBV7-2 and TRBJ2-3, with TRBD2 identical over 7 bases. Germline loops: CDR1 SGHTA, CDR2 FQGNSA. The CDR3 is 13 residues long. The V segment lost 5 bases and the J segment 4 bases; nucleotides outside the gene matches: 3.